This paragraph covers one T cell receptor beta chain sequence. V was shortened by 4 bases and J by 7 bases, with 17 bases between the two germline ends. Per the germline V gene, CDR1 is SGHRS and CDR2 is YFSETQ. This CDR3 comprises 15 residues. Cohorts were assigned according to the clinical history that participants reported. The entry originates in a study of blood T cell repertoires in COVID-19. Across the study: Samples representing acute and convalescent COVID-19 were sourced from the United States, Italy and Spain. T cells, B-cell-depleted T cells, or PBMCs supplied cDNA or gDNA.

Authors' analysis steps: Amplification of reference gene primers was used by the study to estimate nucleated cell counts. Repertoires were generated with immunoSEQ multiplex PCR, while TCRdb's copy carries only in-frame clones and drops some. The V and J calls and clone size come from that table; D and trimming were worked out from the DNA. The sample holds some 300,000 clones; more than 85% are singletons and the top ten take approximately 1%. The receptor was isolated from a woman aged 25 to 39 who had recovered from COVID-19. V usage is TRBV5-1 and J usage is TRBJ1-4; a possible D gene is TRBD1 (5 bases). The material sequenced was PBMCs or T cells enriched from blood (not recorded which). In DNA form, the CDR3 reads TGCGCCAGCAGCCTGAATTCGCAGGGTGGTGAAAAACTGTTTTTT. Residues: CASSLNSQGGEKLFF.